This TCR beta chain was retrieved from a study of CD8 T cells in Susac syndrome. Broader study findings: Regarding the TCR sequencing and HLA analysis, the study admitted that a relatively small number of individuals were involved.

Details on this clonotype: Its antigen is still unknown.

The germline CDR1 and CDR2 sequences are MNHEY and SMNVEV (reference sequence). Deletions cut 3 bases from V and 2 bases from J, with 10 bases between. The CDR3 length is 15 residues. CD8+ and CD4+ blood T cells underwent TCR beta sequencing. Negative isolation was used for CD8+ and CD4+ T cells and FACS enrichment for TEMRA cells. Reverse transcription used 0.5 to 1 ug RNA and random hexamers. MiXCR, run by TCRdb on the immunoSEQ multiplex PCR reads, gives a single entry per CDR3 protein. The table records 200,000 to 250,000 distinct CDR3 sequences, about 94% of them present only once. The chain couples TRBV27 to TRBJ2-2; D is possibly TRBD1 (6 bases). This TCR was sampled from a human donor with multiple sclerosis. Sample: CD8+ T cells from PBMCs. In nucleotides, the CDR3 is TGTGCCAGCAGTTTTCGGACAGCCAACACCGGGGAGCTGTTTTTT. This translates into CASSFRTANTGELFF.